This T cell receptor beta chain was documented in a study of T cell repertoires in ileal Crohn's disease (dated by TCRdb to the late 2010s). At the level of the whole study: Median disease duration was about eight years, and roughly a third of patients were identified as active smokers at the time of surgery. A total of roughly 170 mucosal samples from 57 patients were sequenced, with samples obtained at several locations on the surgical specimen and at postoperative endoscopy. A Rutgeerts score above i0 was used to define endoscopic postoperative recurrence. TCR repertoire analysis was performed in around 57 Crohn's disease patients drawn from a prospective multicentre cohort. Surgery was performed for a complication in all patients, with stricturing disease in about 60% and penetrating disease in roughly 40%. Roughly half of the patients were given postoperative therapy, with around 11 receiving thiopurines and roughly 20 receiving anti-TNF agents. The study ran alongside a multicentre cohort designed to identify predictors of early endoscopic recurrence after ileocolonic resection. What the research found in general, with its limitations: Sorted CD8 T cells carried more high-frequency clones than CD4 T cells, suggesting mucosal expansions were mainly CD8. Compared with non-smokers, patients who were active smokers at surgery showed a significantly higher proportion of clonal expansions (around 24% vs 18%, p=0.02). Higher percentages of high-frequency clones at the time of surgery were linked to endoscopic recurrence, and every patient with clonality above 26.8% (18/57) had recurrence. Only a subgroup of patients, of unstated size, had their mucosal CD4 and CD8 T cells sorted and sequenced.

To be eligible, patients had to be adults with ileal or ileocolonic Crohn's disease and an indication for ileocolonic resection. Whole ileal mucosal biopsies were stored frozen at -80°C before DNA extraction. Genomic DNA was isolated from frozen whole biopsies using a TRizol-based method, and the DNA was quantified with a NanoDrop 2000 spectrophotometer. For this clone: The antigen it recognizes is unknown. No base quality values were provided; no much bigger clone lies one nucleotide off.

For commercial TCRB immunosequencing, about 500 nanograms of biopsy DNA were submitted for each sample. Adaptive Biotechnology amplified CDR3 regions from genomic DNA with a two-step multiplex PCR that controlled for amplification bias. In the first PCR, primers covered every V and J gene segment, and in the second PCR, barcodes and Illumina adapters were added. CDR3 libraries were sequenced on an Illumina instrument. The study's processing was this. Vendor-provided pipelines were combined with custom analysis of raw data in R/Bioconductor under R version 3.3.0. Clonality, which ranges from 0 to 1, was calculated as the inverse of the normalised Shannon entropy across all productive clones. High-frequency clones were defined as the share of the repertoire taken up by the top 100 clones, keeping only clones that passed a 95% confidence test. Repertoire diversity was measured with the Simpson index, and overlap between samples was measured with the Morisita-Horn index. TCRdb mirrors the immuneACCESS table, restricted to in-frame sequences. Some clones are absent from its copies; in checked studies, under half trace to an unresolved V gene, and the reason for the others is unknown. From that table come the V and J calls and clone size; the DNA was used to work out D and trimming. The sample yields fewer than 16,000 clones; less than 85% were counted once. The ten largest clones represent approximately 4% of the sample.

CDR1 WNHNN and CDR2 SYGVQD are derived from the germline V gene (reference sequence). Trimming at the junction amounts to 2 bases on V and 9 bases on J, and the germline ends lie 14 bases apart. The CDR3 covers 14 residues, taking in both the cysteine and the phenylalanine. The sequence is cut down to CDR3 DNA, 42 bases in frame from base 1. Sequencing was carried out using ileal tissue. The clonotype was recovered from an adult with Crohn's disease. This sequence uses TRBV10-1 and TRBJ2-1; TRBD2 is a weak D gene call, 5 bases matching. The nucleotides read TGCGCCAGCAGTGAGGGGAGTAGTACTAGTGAGCAGTTCTTC. This yields the protein CASSEGSSTSEQFF.